The text below deals with one TCR beta chain. This record belongs to a study of blood T cell repertoires in COVID-19. About the research overall: Specimens from acute and convalescent COVID-19 originated in the United States, Italy and Spain.

The study recruited people aged roughly 18 to 95 years across around 23 US areas. Recovered participants had two consecutive negative NP/OP PCR tests, healthcare professional clearance, or symptom resolution. V gave up 6 bases and J gave up 6 bases, with 20 bases separating them. Germline-derived CDR1 and CDR2 are MDHEN and SYDVKM. This CDR3 has 15 residues. As handled by the study authors: It was from reference gene primer amplification that nucleated cell counts were estimated. Produced via immunoSEQ multiplex PCR; TCRdb's table is partial and in-frame only. The V and J calls and clone size come from that table; D and trimming were worked out from the DNA. The sample contains approximately 290,000 clones, approximately 85% of which appear only once.

The sequence derives from a woman in her 30s who had recovered from COVID-19. Source material: PBMCs or T cells enriched from blood (not recorded which). This chain joins TRBV28 and TRBJ1-2; tentative D call: TRBD1 (5 bases). The CDR3 coding sequence is TGTGCCAGCAGCCGTCCTTGGGGGGATCGGGATGGCTACACCTTC. It specifies CASSRPWGDRDGYTF.